The present T cell receptor (beta chain) was sequenced within a study of long-term antiretroviral therapy in people with HIV. Study observations and caveats: Following ART, diversity rose but still fell short of transplant donor controls. Adherence to ART, viral resistance and therapy changes lacked any data.

The authors ran the immunoSEQ assay, v3.0, at survey level. This table comes from immunoSEQ multiplex PCR, and its TCRdb copy is limited to in-frame clones, with some not included. The data contain thousands of clones, approximately 80% of them seen just once; the ten biggest clones take up about 15%. Germline CDR1 is MNHEY and CDR2 is SMNVEV (reference sequence). The CDR3 spans 15 residues. With V trimmed by 7 bases and J by 2 bases, 11 bases remained unmatched. A single count supports this clone. Its specificity is unknown. This sequence joins TRBV27 and TRBJ2-7, with 7 bases matching TRBD1. The sequencing here drew on unsorted PBMCs, taken 0.1 years after starting antiretroviral therapy. This receptor was obtained from a man between 35 and 55 years old with HIV. The CDR3 sequence: CASIKKWGQTYEQYF. Here the CDR3 DNA reads TGTGCCAGCATCAAGAAATGGGGACAGACCTACGAGCAGTACTTC.